Here is one T cell receptor (beta chain) with its context. Its antigen is as yet unknown. The data are from a study of cytomegalovirus exposure and HLA in healthy donors. V shed 2 bases and J 6 bases; nucleotides not matched to a gene: 8. The V gene's germline CDR1 is MNHNS and CDR2 SASEGT. This CDR3 comprises 16 residues. PCR involved 60 Vbeta and 13 Jbeta primers. Clones were sequenced by immunoSEQ multiplex PCR, and TCRdb holds only the in-frame ones, with some missing. The sample consists of under 95,000 clones, 70% to 80% of them appearing once. Study conclusions and caveats: Owing to their indistinguishability, certain V segments, notably TRBV6-2 and TRBV6-3, were excluded. In a later analysis, a missense DCLRE1C variant was linked to TCR beta V- and J-gene trimming. Solely CMV serostatus was available to characterize immune exposure.

Healthy people donating bone marrow made up the donors. This rearrangement joins TRBV6-1 to TRBJ2-7; 12 bases are shared with TRBD2. Sequencing was carried out using PBMCs. The sequence was obtained from a woman in her 40s in good health and CMV-seropositive. CDR3 residues: CASSERASGRAGEQYF. The CDR3 DNA reads TGTGCCAGCAGTGAACGTGCTAGCGGGAGGGCTGGCGAGCAGTACTTC.